This is a list of T cell receptor beta chains from one sample in a study of shared clonotypes between healthy human individuals. Profiled with immunoSEQ multiplex PCR; TCRdb holds only in-frame clones, not every one. The sample lists some 2,500,000 clones; approximately 93% were seen once. The sequenced sample was naive CD4+ T cells from PBMCs. The receptor set was obtained from a man aged 18 to 29 in good health. Some clones in this sample may be carry-over from other donors' samples. CDR3s include the opening cysteine and the closing phenylalanine or tryptophan. Each record gives: CDR3 DNA, CDR3 protein, D gene, J gene, CDR3 length, V gene, clone size. A D gene is named only where the DNA matches it firmly. For some rows the clone size is stated as once, few or many, or as a class when expanded; others skip it.

CDR3nt: TGCGCCAGCAGCTATGGGATGGCCAGCGTGTACAATGAGCAGTTCTTC
CDR3aa: CASSYGMASVYNEQFF
d_gene: -
j_gene: TRBJ2-1
len: 16
v_gene: TRBV5-1
abundance: -

CDR3nt: TGTGCCAGCAGCGTGAGGAGACAGGGGGCCGGGGAGCTGTTTTTT
CDR3aa: CASSVRRQGAGELFF
d_gene: TRBD1
j_gene: TRBJ2-2
len: 15
v_gene: TRBV9
abundance: -

CDR3nt: TGCGCCAGCAGCCGGGGACAGGGTAAGGACGAGCAGTACTTC
CDR3aa: CASSRGQGKDEQYF
d_gene: TRBD1
j_gene: TRBJ2-7
len: 14
v_gene: TRBV5-1
abundance: -

CDR3nt: TGTGCCAGCAGCACCCCGAGCGGGAGGGTAGTGGATACGCAGTATTTT
CDR3aa: CASSTPSGRVVDTQYF
d_gene: TRBD2
j_gene: TRBJ2-3
len: 16
v_gene: TRBV9
abundance: once

CDR3nt: TGCGCCAGCAGCTCAACCGGGAACATGGGGGAGACCCAGTACTTC
CDR3aa: CASSSTGNMGETQYF
d_gene: -
j_gene: TRBJ2-5
len: 15
v_gene: TRBV5-1
abundance: -

CDR3nt: TGCGCCAGCAGCTTGGACAGGGGCCCCACCGGGGAGCTGTTTTTT
CDR3aa: CASSLDRGPTGELFF
d_gene: TRBD1
j_gene: TRBJ2-2
len: 15
v_gene: TRBV5-1
abundance: -

CDR3nt: TGTGCCAGCAGACCCAGCGGGAGTCGAGATGAGCAGTTCTTC
CDR3aa: CASRPSGSRDEQFF
d_gene: TRBD2
j_gene: TRBJ2-1
len: 14
v_gene: TRBV28
abundance: once

CDR3nt: TGTGCCAGCAGCCGCGGCGGGACTAGCGTGAACACCGGGGAGCTGTTTTTT
CDR3aa: CASSRGGTSVNTGELFF
d_gene: TRBD2
j_gene: TRBJ2-2
len: 17
v_gene: TRBV4-2
abundance: -

CDR3nt: TGTGCCAGCAGCCAGACAGGGGGCCCCTACGAGCAGTACTTC
CDR3aa: CASSQTGGPYEQYF
d_gene: TRBD1
j_gene: TRBJ2-7
len: 14
v_gene: TRBV7-3
abundance: -

CDR3nt: TGTGCCAGCAGGCAGGGTGAAGCTTTCTTT
CDR3aa: CASRQGEAFF
d_gene: -
j_gene: TRBJ1-1
len: 10
v_gene: TRBV2
abundance: -

CDR3nt: TGTGCCAGCTCACCACCACGGGACTCTCCAGGCTACACCTTC
CDR3aa: CASSPPRDSPGYTF
d_gene: -
j_gene: TRBJ1-2
len: 14
v_gene: TRBV18
abundance: -

CDR3nt: TGTGCCAGCAGTCCTTCAGGGATGGGCTACGAGCAGTACTTC
CDR3aa: CASSPSGMGYEQYF
d_gene: -
j_gene: TRBJ2-7
len: 14
v_gene: TRBV27
abundance: once

CDR3nt: TGTGCCAGCAGCGCAGGATTTAGCAATCAGCCCCAGCATTTT
CDR3aa: CASSAGFSNQPQHF
d_gene: -
j_gene: TRBJ1-5
len: 14
v_gene: TRBV9
abundance: -

CDR3nt: TGCGCCAGCAGCCCGACAGGGGGCACCGCCTACGAGCAGTACTTC
CDR3aa: CASSPTGGTAYEQYF
d_gene: TRBD1
j_gene: TRBJ2-7
len: 15
v_gene: TRBV5-1
abundance: once

CDR3nt: TGTGCCAGCAGCTTAGCAGAGGGGGGACAGGGGGTAACCTCCTACGAGCAGTACTTC
CDR3aa: CASSLAEGGQGVTSYEQYF
d_gene: TRBD1
j_gene: TRBJ2-7
len: 19
v_gene: TRBV11-1
abundance: -

CDR3nt: TGTGCCAGCAGTGACACCACTCGCAATCAGCCCCAGCATTTT
CDR3aa: CASSDTTRNQPQHF
d_gene: -
j_gene: TRBJ1-5
len: 14
v_gene: TRBV2
abundance: -

CDR3nt: TGTGCCACCAGCAGAGAGCCGAGGGGAGGCTACGAGCAGTACTTC
CDR3aa: CATSREPRGGYEQYF
d_gene: -
j_gene: TRBJ2-7
len: 15
v_gene: TRBV15
abundance: -

CDR3nt: TGTGCCAGCAGTGAAAAAGGGCAGGGCTATGGCTACACCTTC
CDR3aa: CASSEKGQGYGYTF
d_gene: -
j_gene: TRBJ1-2
len: 14
v_gene: TRBV6-1
abundance: once

CDR3nt: TGTGCCAGTTCTATGGGGGCGGGAGCCACAGATACGCAGTATTTT
CDR3aa: CASSMGAGATDTQYF
d_gene: -
j_gene: TRBJ2-3
len: 15
v_gene: TRBV19
abundance: -

CDR3nt: TGTGCCAGCAGCCGAACCTCCACCGGGGAGCTGTTTTTT
CDR3aa: CASSRTSTGELFF
d_gene: -
j_gene: TRBJ2-2
len: 13
v_gene: TRBV5-4
abundance: -

CDR3nt: TGTGCCAGCTCACCATCAACAGGGGCCACCGGGGAGCTGTTTTTT
CDR3aa: CASSPSTGATGELFF
d_gene: TRBD1
j_gene: TRBJ2-2
len: 15
v_gene: TRBV18
abundance: -

CDR3nt: TGCGCCAGCAGCCAAGTTGGTGATCAGCCCCAGCATTTT
CDR3aa: CASSQVGDQPQHF
d_gene: -
j_gene: TRBJ1-5
len: 13
v_gene: TRBV4-1
abundance: few

CDR3nt: TGTGCCAGCAGCTTAGGTGTAGGGACAGACACAGATACGCAGTATTTT
CDR3aa: CASSLGVGTDTDTQYF
d_gene: TRBD1
j_gene: TRBJ2-3
len: 16
v_gene: TRBV11-3
abundance: -

CDR3nt: TGTGCCAGCAGCTTGATAGGGAGGGGAGAGACCCAGTACTTC
CDR3aa: CASSLIGRGETQYF
d_gene: TRBD2
j_gene: TRBJ2-5
len: 14
v_gene: TRBV5-6
abundance: -

CDR3nt: TGTGCCAGCAGCCCCCGACTAGCCCGGGGGACAGATACGCAGTATTTT
CDR3aa: CASSPRLARGTDTQYF
d_gene: TRBD2
j_gene: TRBJ2-3
len: 16
v_gene: TRBV7-9
abundance: -

CDR3nt: TGTGCCAGCTCACCAGATGGGGTAGCCCGGTATTTT
CDR3aa: CASSPDGVARYF
d_gene: -
j_gene: TRBJ2-3
len: 12
v_gene: TRBV18
abundance: -

CDR3nt: TGTGCCAGCAGCAGAGTGGCCGGAAACACCATATATTTT
CDR3aa: CASSRVAGNTIYF
d_gene: -
j_gene: TRBJ1-3
len: 13
v_gene: TRBV27
abundance: -

CDR3nt: TGTGCCAGCAGTTACTCAGGCCAAGAGACCCAGTACTTC
CDR3aa: CASSYSGQETQYF
d_gene: -
j_gene: TRBJ2-5
len: 13
v_gene: TRBV6-5
abundance: -

CDR3nt: TGTGCCAGCAGCCAAGCAACTTACAATGAGCAGTTCTTC
CDR3aa: CASSQATYNEQFF
d_gene: -
j_gene: TRBJ2-1
len: 13
v_gene: TRBV4-2
abundance: -

CDR3nt: TGCGCCAGCAGCTTGGCCGGACAGGAGAACACTGAAGCTTTCTTT
CDR3aa: CASSLAGQENTEAFF
d_gene: TRBD1
j_gene: TRBJ1-1
len: 15
v_gene: TRBV5-1
abundance: -

CDR3nt: TGTGCCAGTAGTGGATGGACACACCAGGAGCCCCAGCATTTT
CDR3aa: CASSGWTHQEPQHF
d_gene: -
j_gene: TRBJ1-5
len: 14
v_gene: TRBV19
abundance: once

CDR3nt: TGTGCCAGCAGCCCGGGACAGGGAAGGCAAGAGACCCAGTACTTC
CDR3aa: CASSPGQGRQETQYF
d_gene: TRBD1
j_gene: TRBJ2-5
len: 15
v_gene: TRBV6-1
abundance: -

CDR3nt: TGTGCCAGCAGTCCAGGGGTTGGCGGAAAACTGTTTTTT
CDR3aa: CASSPGVGGKLFF
d_gene: -
j_gene: TRBJ1-4
len: 13
v_gene: TRBV6-4
abundance: -

CDR3nt: TGTGCCAGCAGCCAAGACTTGGCTAGCGGATACCCTAGGGAGCAGTACTTC
CDR3aa: CASSQDLASGYPREQYF
d_gene: TRBD2
j_gene: TRBJ2-7
len: 17
v_gene: TRBV5-4
abundance: -

CDR3nt: TGCGCCAGCAGCCAAGAAAGGGTCACCTACGAGCAGTACTTC
CDR3aa: CASSQERVTYEQYF
d_gene: -
j_gene: TRBJ2-7
len: 14
v_gene: TRBV4-1
abundance: -

CDR3nt: TGTGCCTGGAAGGGTTACAACTATGGCTACACCTTC
CDR3aa: CAWKGYNYGYTF
d_gene: -
j_gene: TRBJ1-2
len: 12
v_gene: TRBV30
abundance: -

CDR3nt: TGCAGCGTTGAAGCGGACACTGTCTACGAGCAGTACTTC
CDR3aa: CSVEADTVYEQYF
d_gene: -
j_gene: TRBJ2-7
len: 13
v_gene: TRBV29-1
abundance: -

CDR3nt: TGTGCCAGCAGTGAACAGGGGCAGGGGGCTACTGAAGCTTTCTTT
CDR3aa: CASSEQGQGATEAFF
d_gene: TRBD1
j_gene: TRBJ1-1
len: 15
v_gene: TRBV2
abundance: -

CDR3nt: TGTGCCAGCAGCTCGCGGGTAAGGGACAGGGCGAACACTGAAGCTTTCTTT
CDR3aa: CASSSRVRDRANTEAFF
d_gene: TRBD1
j_gene: TRBJ1-1
len: 17
v_gene: TRBV5-5
abundance: -

CDR3nt: TGTGCCAGCTCGGTAACTAGCGGGGCCTACAATGAGCAGTTCTTC
CDR3aa: CASSVTSGAYNEQFF
d_gene: TRBD2
j_gene: TRBJ2-1
len: 15
v_gene: TRBV18
abundance: -

CDR3nt: TGTGCCAGCAGTTTATGGCCAGCTTACGGTGCGGCCAAAAACATTCAGTACTTC
CDR3aa: CASSLWPAYGAAKNIQYF
d_gene: -
j_gene: TRBJ2-4
len: 18
v_gene: TRBV27
abundance: -

CDR3nt: TGTGCCAGCAGTGCGGCAAGGGCCGCCGCGTTTGGGCCCCCAGATACGCAGTATTTT
CDR3aa: CASSAARAAAFGPPDTQYF
d_gene: -
j_gene: TRBJ2-3
len: 19
v_gene: TRBV9
abundance: -

CDR3nt: TGTGCCAGCAGCTTGGCCGGACTAGCGGGAGTCGTAGATACGCAGTATTTT
CDR3aa: CASSLAGLAGVVDTQYF
d_gene: TRBD2
j_gene: TRBJ2-3
len: 17
v_gene: TRBV5-4
abundance: -

CDR3nt: TGCGCCAGTCACGGCGGGGTCGCAGATACGCAGTATTTT
CDR3aa: CASHGGVADTQYF
d_gene: -
j_gene: TRBJ2-3
len: 13
v_gene: TRBV5-1
abundance: -

CDR3nt: TGTGCCAGCAGTGCCGGACCCCTAGCCAAAAACATTCAGTACTTC
CDR3aa: CASSAGPLAKNIQYF
d_gene: -
j_gene: TRBJ2-4
len: 15
v_gene: TRBV6-1
abundance: -

CDR3nt: TGCGCCAGCAGCTTGGGGGACAGGGTTGCCAAAAACATTCAGTACTTC
CDR3aa: CASSLGDRVAKNIQYF
d_gene: TRBD1
j_gene: TRBJ2-4
len: 16
v_gene: TRBV5-1
abundance: -

CDR3nt: TGTGCCAGCAGTTATGGGGAAGGGAGCTATGGCTACACCTTC
CDR3aa: CASSYGEGSYGYTF
d_gene: -
j_gene: TRBJ1-2
len: 14
v_gene: TRBV6-5
abundance: -

CDR3nt: TGTGCCAGCAGTTTATATGGGGGGGACGCCAACGTCCTGACTTTC
CDR3aa: CASSLYGGDANVLTF
d_gene: TRBD2
j_gene: TRBJ2-6
len: 15
v_gene: TRBV28
abundance: -

CDR3nt: TGCGCCAGCTGTCTGGCGGGAGGGCCCGGGTACAATGAGCAGTTCTTC
CDR3aa: CASCLAGGPGYNEQFF
d_gene: TRBD2
j_gene: TRBJ2-1
len: 16
v_gene: TRBV5-1
abundance: -

CDR3nt: TGTGCCAGCAGCTTTCCAGGGTTGGAGACCCAGTACTTC
CDR3aa: CASSFPGLETQYF
d_gene: -
j_gene: TRBJ2-5
len: 13
v_gene: TRBV11-2
abundance: few

CDR3nt: TGTGCCACCAGCAAGGGACCGCGTTTTGTTGAGCAGTTCTTC
CDR3aa: CATSKGPRFVEQFF
d_gene: -
j_gene: TRBJ2-1
len: 14
v_gene: TRBV15
abundance: -

CDR3nt: TGTGCCAGCAGAAAGACAGGGACAGATACGCAGTATTTT
CDR3aa: CASRKTGTDTQYF
d_gene: TRBD1
j_gene: TRBJ2-3
len: 13
v_gene: TRBV6-1
abundance: -

CDR3nt: TGCAGCGTCAAGGGGGGTTTAGTCCTGGGCTACACCTTC
CDR3aa: CSVKGGLVLGYTF
d_gene: -
j_gene: TRBJ1-2
len: 13
v_gene: TRBV29-1
abundance: -

CDR3nt: TGTGCCAGCAGCTTAGCGGGAGGGGGCCAGCAGTACTTC
CDR3aa: CASSLAGGGQQYF
d_gene: TRBD2
j_gene: TRBJ2-7
len: 13
v_gene: TRBV5-4
abundance: -

CDR3nt: TGTGCCAGTAATTTACAGGGAAATCTTAATGAAAAACTGTTTTTT
CDR3aa: CASNLQGNLNEKLFF
d_gene: -
j_gene: TRBJ1-4
len: 15
v_gene: TRBV19
abundance: -

CDR3nt: TGCGCCAGCAGCTCCGGGACTAGCGGGTCGGAGCAGTTCTTC
CDR3aa: CASSSGTSGSEQFF
d_gene: TRBD2
j_gene: TRBJ2-1
len: 14
v_gene: TRBV5-1
abundance: -

CDR3nt: TGTGCCAGCAGCTCCCGGGACATCCGTGGCACAGATACGCAGTATTTT
CDR3aa: CASSSRDIRGTDTQYF
d_gene: -
j_gene: TRBJ2-3
len: 16
v_gene: TRBV9
abundance: -

CDR3nt: TGTGCCAGCAGGGGACAGCACGGGGAGCTGTTTTTT
CDR3aa: CASRGQHGELFF
d_gene: TRBD1
j_gene: TRBJ2-2
len: 12
v_gene: TRBV6-1
abundance: once

CDR3nt: TGTGCCATCAGTGATGGGACAGGGACCGGCTACACCTTC
CDR3aa: CAISDGTGTGYTF
d_gene: TRBD1
j_gene: TRBJ1-2
len: 13
v_gene: TRBV10-3
abundance: -